This T cell receptor beta chain emerged from a study of T cell responses to AZD1222 COVID-19 vaccine (TCRdb year 2021). Study-level background: AZD1222 recipients whose second dose came at about 4 weeks and those whose second dose came at about 12 weeks were combined into one group, since spike-specific TCR depth and breadth did not differ between the two schedules. TCR sequencing was performed for some 250 trial participants, of whom approximately 200 were given two doses of AZD1222 and around 25 were given two doses of MenACWY control vaccine. Trial participants were enrolled by age into 18-55, 56-69 and 70-plus year subgroups, with approximately 160, 26 and 62 TCR-sequenced participants respectively. The paper as a whole reports these results and caveats: Vaccine-associated CD4 TCRs spanned the whole spike protein, with dominant responses in regions 160-218 and 743-854. Conclusions about previously exposed vaccinees were limited because only six AZD1222 recipients were SARS-CoV-2 seropositive at baseline. Reportedly, close to half of the unique spike-specific TCRs recognized epitopes lying outside the regions that are mutated in the B.1.351 and B.1.1.7 variants. Because no day 14 peak-response samples were available, the repertoires could be characterized only after the peak T cell response. After two AZD1222 doses, spike-specific TCR breadth and depth were significantly higher than at day 0 and than in MenACWY recipients. In the small 56-69-year group, the increase in depth fell short of significance, most likely because of low power. Participants were mostly white British and included more females than males, and it was suggested by the authors that clonal diversity may have been underestimated.

Worth noting for this clone: Its antigen is still unknown. Nothing much larger sits one base from this clone, and base qualities are not available.

The time point tag for this specimen amounts to: baseline before first vaccination. Vaccinee samples came from UK trials COV001 and COV002, including a single-blind randomized controlled phase 2/3 trial of AZD1222 (ChAdOx1 nCoV-19) in healthy adults. Trial participant PBMC samples were collected at day 0 and day 28 after the second dose for TCRbeta chain sequencing. The CDR3 regions of human TCRbeta chains were subjected to immunosequencing. Regarding the original processing steps: TCRs in the repertoires were compared against a reference library of SARS-CoV-2-specific TCRs that had been generated with the MIRA antigen-specificity platform. Breadth was defined as the fraction of unique TCRs that were SARS-CoV-2-associated. Depth was defined as the fraction of total T cells that were SARS-CoV-2-associated. Using the MIRA data, every spike-specific TCR was mapped to the spike region that the TCR reacted to and assigned to either a CD4 or a CD8 class. Log10-transformed breadth and depth values were compared by one-way ANOVA with Sidak's multiple comparisons tests. TCRdb mirrors the immuneACCESS table, restricted to in-frame sequences. Some clones are absent from its copies; in checked studies, under half trace to an unresolved V gene, and the reason for the others is unknown. V and J calls and clone size are copied from that table; D and trimming were computed from the DNA. Across this sample there are about 130,000 clones, with 85% to 90% seen only once. The ten most abundant clones make up 20% to 25% of the sample.

This clonotype was obtained from an adult in good health. The material was peripheral blood, obtained on day 0 of AZD1222 vaccination.

The nucleotide sequence reads as follows: TGTGCCAGCAGTTACGGCTTGAGGCCCCAGCATTTT. Translated, it gives CASSYGLRPQHF. The chain employs TRBV6-2 or TRBV6-3 and TRBJ1-5; confidence is insufficient to name the D gene. From cysteine to phenylalanine, the CDR3 is 12 amino acids long. Only the CDR3 DNA is retained, 36 bases long and in frame from the first base. The germline V gene sets CDR1 to MNHEY and CDR2 to SVGEGT. A distance of 8 bases separates the germline ends of V and J, which lose 2 bases and 9 bases respectively.